This T cell receptor (beta chain) was observed in a study of T-cell reconstitution after alpha-beta-depleted transplantation in children. The TCRbeta library was prepared with unique molecular identifiers. Each CDR3 protein is one row after TCRdb ran MiXCR on the PCR reads. The sample records about a million distinct CDR3 sequences, roughly 31% being singletons. The CDR3 consists of 16 residues. Germline V gene data show CDR1 as SGHRS and CDR2 as YFSETQ. V was pared by 4 bases and J by 10 bases, with 11 bases of the junction left unmatched. To note about this clonotype: What it binds is unknown.

The study, taken as a whole, reports: Expanded graft clones numbering several hundred reportedly gave rise to alpha-beta T cells about two months after transplant.

V is TRBV5-1 and J is TRBJ2-1; 13 nucleotides match TRBD2. The receptor's source is a boy in the first two years of life who had a stem cell transplant for SCID, so the T cells may come from the graft donor. The sequencing here drew on PBMCs, mostly from graft donor cells, taken 360 days after TCRalphabeta/CD19-depleted stem cell transplant. CDR3 DNA: TGCGCCAGCAGCCTCACTAGCGGGGGGGCAGTGCGGGAGCAGTTCTTC. Residues: CASSLTSGGAVREQFF.